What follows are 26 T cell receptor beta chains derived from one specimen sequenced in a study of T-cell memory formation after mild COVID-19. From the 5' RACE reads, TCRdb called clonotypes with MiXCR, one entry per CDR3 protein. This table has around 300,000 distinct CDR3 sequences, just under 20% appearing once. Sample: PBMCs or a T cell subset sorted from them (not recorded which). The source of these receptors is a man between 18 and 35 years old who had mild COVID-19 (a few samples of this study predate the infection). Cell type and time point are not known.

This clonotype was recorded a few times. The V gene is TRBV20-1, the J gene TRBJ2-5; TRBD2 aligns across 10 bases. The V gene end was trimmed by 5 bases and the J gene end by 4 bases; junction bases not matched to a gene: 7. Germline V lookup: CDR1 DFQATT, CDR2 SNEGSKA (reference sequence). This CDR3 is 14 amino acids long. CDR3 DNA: TGCAGTGCTCCGAGCGGGGGGGCCTCAGAGACCCAGTACTTC. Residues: CSAPSGGASETQYF.

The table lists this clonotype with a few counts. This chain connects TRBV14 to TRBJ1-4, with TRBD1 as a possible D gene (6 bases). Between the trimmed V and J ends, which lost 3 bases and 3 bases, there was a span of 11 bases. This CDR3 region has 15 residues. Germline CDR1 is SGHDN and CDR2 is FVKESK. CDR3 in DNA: TGTGCCAGCAGCCAGCACAGGGTGGCTAATGAAAAACTGTTTTTT. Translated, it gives CASSQHRVANEKLFF.

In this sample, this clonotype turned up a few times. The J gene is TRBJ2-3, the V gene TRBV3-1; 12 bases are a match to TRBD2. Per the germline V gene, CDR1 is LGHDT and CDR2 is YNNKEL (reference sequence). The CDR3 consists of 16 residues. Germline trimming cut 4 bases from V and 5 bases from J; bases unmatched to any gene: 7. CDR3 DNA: TGTGCCAGCAGCCCCCGGACTAGCGGGGCCAGAGATACGCAGTATTTT. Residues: CASSPRTSGARDTQYF.

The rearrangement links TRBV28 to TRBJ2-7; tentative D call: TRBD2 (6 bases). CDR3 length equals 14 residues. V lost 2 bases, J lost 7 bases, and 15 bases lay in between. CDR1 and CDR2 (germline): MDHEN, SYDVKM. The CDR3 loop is CASSLGDRGWEQYV. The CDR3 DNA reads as TGTGCCAGCAGTTTAGGGGATCGGGGGTGGGAGCAGTACGTC.

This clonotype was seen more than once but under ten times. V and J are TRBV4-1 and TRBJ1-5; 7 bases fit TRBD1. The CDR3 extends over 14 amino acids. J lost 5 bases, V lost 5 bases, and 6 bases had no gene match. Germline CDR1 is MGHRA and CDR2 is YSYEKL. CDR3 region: CASSKPGQHQPQHF. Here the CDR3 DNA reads TGCGCCAGCAGCAAACCGGGACAGCATCAGCCCCAGCATTTT.

CDR3 sequence: CASSLRNRTNTGELFF. DNA of the CDR3: TGCGCCAGCAGCTTGAGGAACAGGACGAACACCGGGGAGCTGTTTTTT. V and J are TRBV5-1 and TRBJ2-2, with D perhaps matching TRBD1 (5 bases). V was cut by 1 base and J by 0 bases, with 10 bases left in between. There are 16 residues in the CDR3. CDR1 is SGHRS, CDR2 YFSETQ, per germline. Full variable domain (outside the CDR3, taken from reference TRBV5-1 and TRBJ2-2): KAGVTQTPRYLIKTRGQQVTLSCSPISGHRSVSWYQQTPGQGLQFLFEYFSETQRNKGNFPGRFSGRQFSNSRSEMNVSTLELGDSALYLCASSLRNRTNTGELFFGEGSRLTVL.

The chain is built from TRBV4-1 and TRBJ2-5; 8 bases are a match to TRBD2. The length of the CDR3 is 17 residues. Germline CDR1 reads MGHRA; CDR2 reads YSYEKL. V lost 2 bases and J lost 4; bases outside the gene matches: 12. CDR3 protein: CASSQPSGRGVRETQYF. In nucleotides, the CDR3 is TGCGCCAGCAGCCAACCTTCCGGGCGGGGGGTACGAGAGACCCAGTACTTC.

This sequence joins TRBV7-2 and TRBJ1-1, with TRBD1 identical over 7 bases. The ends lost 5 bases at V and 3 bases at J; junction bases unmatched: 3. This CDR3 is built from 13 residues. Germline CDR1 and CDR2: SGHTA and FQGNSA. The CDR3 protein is CASSRRGHTEAFF. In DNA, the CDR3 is TGTGCCAGCAGCCGGAGGGGGCACACTGAAGCTTTCTTT.

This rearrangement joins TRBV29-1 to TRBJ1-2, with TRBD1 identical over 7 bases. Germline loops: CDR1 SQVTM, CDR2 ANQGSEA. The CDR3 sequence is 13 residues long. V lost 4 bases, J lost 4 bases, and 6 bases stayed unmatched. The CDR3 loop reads CSVVDREAYGYTF. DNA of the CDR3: TGCAGCGTTGTAGACAGGGAGGCCTATGGCTACACCTTC.

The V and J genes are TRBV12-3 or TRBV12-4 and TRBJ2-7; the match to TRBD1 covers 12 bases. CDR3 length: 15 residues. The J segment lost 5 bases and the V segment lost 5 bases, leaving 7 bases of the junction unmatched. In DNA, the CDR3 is TGTGCCAGCAGTGCCACGGGACAGGGGGCGCACGAGCAGTACTTC. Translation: CASSATGQGAHEQYF.

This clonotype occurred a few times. The CDR3 here is CSAARTRGSSYEQYF. In nucleotides, the CDR3 is TGCAGTGCTGCCCGTACCCGGGGGAGCTCCTACGAGCAGTACTTC. The J gene is TRBJ2-7, the V gene TRBV20-1, with D perhaps matching TRBD2 (6 bases). CDR3 size: 15 residues. V was pared by 5 bases and J by 0 bases, with 17 bases between. Germline CDR1 DFQATT, CDR2 SNEGSKA (reference sequence).

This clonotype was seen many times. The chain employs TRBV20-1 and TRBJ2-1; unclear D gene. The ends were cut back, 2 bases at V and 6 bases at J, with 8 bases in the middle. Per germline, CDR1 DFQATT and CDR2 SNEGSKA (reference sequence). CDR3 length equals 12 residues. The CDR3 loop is CSARTYFNEQFF. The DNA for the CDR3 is TGCAGTGCTAGAACATATTTCAATGAGCAGTTCTTC.

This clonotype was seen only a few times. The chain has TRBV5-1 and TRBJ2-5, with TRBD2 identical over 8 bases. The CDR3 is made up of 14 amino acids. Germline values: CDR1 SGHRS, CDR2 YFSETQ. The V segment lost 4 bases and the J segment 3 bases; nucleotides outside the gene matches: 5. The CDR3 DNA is TGCGCCAGCAGCGCCGGGGGGGCAGAAGAGACCCAGTACTTC. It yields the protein CASSAGGAEETQYF. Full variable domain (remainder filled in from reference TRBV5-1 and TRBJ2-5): KAGVTQTPRYLIKTRGQQVTLSCSPISGHRSVSWYQQTPGQGLQFLFEYFSETQRNKGNFPGRFSGRQFSNSRSEMNVSTLELGDSALYLCASSAGGAEETQYFGPGTRLLVL.

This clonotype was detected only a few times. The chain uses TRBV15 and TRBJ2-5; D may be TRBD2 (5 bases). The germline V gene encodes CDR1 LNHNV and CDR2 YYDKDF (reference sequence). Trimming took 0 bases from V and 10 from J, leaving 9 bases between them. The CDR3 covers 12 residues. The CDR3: CATSRDTAGQYF. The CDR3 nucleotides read TGTGCCACCAGCAGAGACACTGCGGGCCAGTACTTC.

CDR3 bases: TGTGCCAGCAGTGAAGCCCCCGGATCACCCCTCCACTTT. It translates to CASSEAPGSPLHF. The rearrangement uses TRBV6-1 and TRBJ1-6; D remains ambiguous. The CDR3 consists of 13 residues. V lost 0 bases to trimming and J lost 10 bases, with 7 bases between them. Germline V gives CDR1 MNHNS, CDR2 SASEGT.

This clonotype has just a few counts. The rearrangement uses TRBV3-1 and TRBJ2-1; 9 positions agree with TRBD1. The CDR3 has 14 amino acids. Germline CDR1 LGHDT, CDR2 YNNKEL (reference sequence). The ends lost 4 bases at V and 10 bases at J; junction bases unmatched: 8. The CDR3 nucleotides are TGTGCCAGCAGCCCATGGGACAGGGAAGGAGAGCAGTTCTTC. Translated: CASSPWDREGEQFF.

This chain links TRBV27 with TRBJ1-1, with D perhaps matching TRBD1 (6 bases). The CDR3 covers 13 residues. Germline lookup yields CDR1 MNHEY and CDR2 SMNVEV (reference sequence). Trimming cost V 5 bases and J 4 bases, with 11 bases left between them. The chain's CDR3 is CASSPGQLTEAFF. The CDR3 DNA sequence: TGTGCCAGCAGTCCTGGACAGCTCACTGAAGCTTTCTTT.

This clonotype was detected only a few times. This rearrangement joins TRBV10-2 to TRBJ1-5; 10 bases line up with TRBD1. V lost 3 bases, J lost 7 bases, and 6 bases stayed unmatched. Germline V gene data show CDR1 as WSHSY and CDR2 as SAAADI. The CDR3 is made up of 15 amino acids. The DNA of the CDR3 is TGCGCCAGCAGTGATTGGACAGGGGGGAGCCAGCCCCAGCATTTT. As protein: CASSDWTGGSQPQHF.

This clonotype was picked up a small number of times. This CDR3 is CSARNEDRGDTGELFF. The CDR3 DNA reads as TGCAGTGCCCGAAACGAGGACAGGGGAGACACCGGGGAGCTGTTTTTT. The J gene is TRBJ2-2, the V gene TRBV20-1; TRBD1 aligns across 9 bases. The CDR3 spans 16 residues. Germline CDR1 and CDR2: DFQATT and SNEGSKA (reference sequence). V lost 6 bases, J lost 3 bases, and 11 bases stayed unmatched.

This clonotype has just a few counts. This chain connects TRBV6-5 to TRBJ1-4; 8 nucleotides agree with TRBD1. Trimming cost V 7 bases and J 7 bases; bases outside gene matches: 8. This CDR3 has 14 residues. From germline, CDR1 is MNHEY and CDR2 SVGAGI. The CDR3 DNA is TGTGCCAGCACCTCCGGGACAGGTCCTGAAAAACTGTTTTTT. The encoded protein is CASTSGTGPEKLFF.

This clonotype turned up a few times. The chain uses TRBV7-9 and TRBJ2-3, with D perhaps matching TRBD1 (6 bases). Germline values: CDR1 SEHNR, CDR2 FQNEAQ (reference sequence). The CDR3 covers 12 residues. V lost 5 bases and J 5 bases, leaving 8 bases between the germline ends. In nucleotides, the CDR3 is TGTGCCAGCAGCCGGGACAAAGATACGCAGTATTTT. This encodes CASSRDKDTQYF.

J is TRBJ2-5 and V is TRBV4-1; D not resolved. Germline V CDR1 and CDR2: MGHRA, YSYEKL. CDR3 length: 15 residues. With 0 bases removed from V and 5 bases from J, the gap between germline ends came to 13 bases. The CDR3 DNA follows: TGCGCCAGCAGCCAAGATCGCGAGCTCCGGGAGACCCAGTACTTC. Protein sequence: CASSQDRELRETQYF.

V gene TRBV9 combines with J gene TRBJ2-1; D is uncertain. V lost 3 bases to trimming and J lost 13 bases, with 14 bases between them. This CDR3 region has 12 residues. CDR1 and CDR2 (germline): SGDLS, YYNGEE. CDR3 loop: CASSGVDPRQFF. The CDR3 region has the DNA TGTGCCAGCAGCGGCGTGGACCCCCGACAGTTCTTC.

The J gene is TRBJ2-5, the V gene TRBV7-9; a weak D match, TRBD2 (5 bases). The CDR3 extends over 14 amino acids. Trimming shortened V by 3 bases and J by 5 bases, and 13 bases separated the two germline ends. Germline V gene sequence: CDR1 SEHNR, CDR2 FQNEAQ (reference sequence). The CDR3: CASSFSRVPETQYF. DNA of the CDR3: TGTGCCAGCAGCTTTTCGAGGGTCCCCGAGACCCAGTACTTC.

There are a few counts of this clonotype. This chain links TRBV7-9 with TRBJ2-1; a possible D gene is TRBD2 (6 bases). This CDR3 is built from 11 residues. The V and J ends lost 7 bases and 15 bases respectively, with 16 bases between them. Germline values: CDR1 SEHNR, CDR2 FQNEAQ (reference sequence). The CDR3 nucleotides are TGTGCCAGCACCCAAGGCCAGGAGGGGTTCTTC. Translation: CASTQGQEGFF.

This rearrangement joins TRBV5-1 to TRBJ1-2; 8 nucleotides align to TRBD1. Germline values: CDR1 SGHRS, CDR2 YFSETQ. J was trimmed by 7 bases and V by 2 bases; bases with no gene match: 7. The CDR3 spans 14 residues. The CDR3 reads CASSFQDRESGYTF. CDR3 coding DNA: TGCGCCAGCAGCTTCCAGGACAGGGAAAGTGGCTACACCTTC.